The sequence of this TCR beta chain was determined in a study of T cells in Graves' hyperthyroidism and ophthalmopathy. This clonotype was detected ten times or more. Amplified regions were TCR beta CDR3 sequences from RNA transcripts. A first-round RT-PCR of the TCR CDR3 used the HTBI primer set. TCRdb passed the multiplex PCR reads through MiXCR, listing each CDR3 protein once. The sample has 200,000 to 250,000 distinct CDR3 sequences, 15% to 20% seen once. V dropped 4 bases and J dropped 5; count of bases not matched to a gene: 6. Germline lookup yields CDR1 SGHTA and CDR2 FQGNSA. This CDR3 spans 15 amino acids.

The chain uses TRBV7-2 and TRBJ2-5; 11 bases are shared with TRBD2. This clonotype was sampled from a man in his forties with Graves' hyperthyroidism. The sample comprised blood. The CDR3: CASSSVAGGMETQYF. The CDR3 nucleotides read TGTGCCAGCAGCTCGGTAGCGGGGGGGATGGAGACCCAGTACTTC.